Each of the 25 T cell receptor beta chains below was sequenced from the same sample in a study of graft-versus-host responses after intestinal transplantation. Here immunoSEQ multiplex PCR was the method, and the copy in TCRdb shows in-frame clones only, minus some. This table holds some 23,000 clones, roughly 94% found once. The starting material was PBMCs, obtained 156 days after intestinal transplant. The receptor source for this set is a human patient who received an intestinal transplant, so some T cells may come from the graft donor.

The V call is TRBV30, the J call TRBJ2-3; D not resolved. V shed 3 bases and J shed 0 bases, with 10 bases lying between them. This CDR3 is 14 amino acids long. CDR1 GTSNPN and CDR2 SVGIG come from the germline V gene (reference sequence). For the CDR3, the DNA is TGTGCCTGGAGCCCAGTTACTAGCACAGATACGCAGTATTTT. Amino acid sequence: CAWSPVTSTDTQYF.

The rearrangement links TRBV19 to TRBJ2-7, with 7 bases that match TRBD1. Trimming removed 7 bases from V and 0 bases from J; junction bases left unmatched: 3. The CDR3 runs to 13 residues. The V gene's germline CDR1 is LNHDA and CDR2 SQIVND (reference sequence). The CDR3 nucleotides read TGTGCCAGTACCGGGGACAGCTCCTACGAGCAGTACTTC. Translation gives CASTGDSSYEQYF.

The CDR3 DNA reads TGTGCCTGGAGCGCCGGACAGGGGGATTCACCCCTCCACTTT. As protein: CAWSAGQGDSPLHF. The chain employs TRBV30 and TRBJ1-6; 10 positions match TRBD1. The CDR3 is made up of 14 amino acids. The germline V gene encodes CDR1 GTSNPN and CDR2 SVGIG (reference sequence). The trim removed 3 bases at V and 8 bases at J, leaving 4 bases unmatched.

This chain links TRBV7-9 with TRBJ1-2, with TRBD1 as a possible D gene (5 bases). Germline CDR1 SEHNR, CDR2 FQNEAQ (reference sequence). The CDR3 loop spans 15 amino acids. Trimming removed 2 bases from V and 6 bases from J, with 16 bases in between. The DNA for the CDR3 is TGTGCCAGCAGCTTAAGCGCCAGCCCGGGGGATGGCTACACCTTC. Translating it yields CASSLSASPGDGYTF.

The V gene is TRBV28, the J gene TRBJ1-1; D not resolved. The CDR3 sequence is 12 residues long. CDR1 is MDHEN, CDR2 SYDVKM, per germline. The V and J ends lost 5 bases and 9 bases respectively, with 13 bases between them. CDR3 sequence: CASSPYADKAFF. CDR3 nucleotides: TGTGCCAGCAGTCCATACGCGGATAAAGCTTTCTTT.

The chain recombines TRBV27 with TRBJ2-7; D may be TRBD2 (6 bases). This CDR3 is 14 amino acids long. Trimming cost V 3 bases and J 3 bases, with 12 bases left between them. CDR1 and CDR2 (germline): MNHEY, SMNVEV (reference sequence). The CDR3 DNA reads TGTGCCAGCAGTTTTTCGTATAGCGGCTACGAGCAGTACTTC. It specifies CASSFSYSGYEQYF.

This chain connects TRBV11-3 to TRBJ1-1; a possible D gene is TRBD1 (6 bases). This CDR3 region has 13 residues. Deletions cut 5 bases from V and 6 bases from J, with 13 bases between. Germline V lookup: CDR1 SGHNT, CDR2 YENEEA. CDR3 amino acids: CASSPTGRSEAFF. The CDR3 bases are TGTGCCAGCAGCCCAACAGGGAGGTCTGAAGCTTTCTTT.

The chain uses TRBV7-8 and TRBJ2-7; D remains ambiguous. Germline CDR1 reads SGHVS; CDR2 reads FQNEAQ. With 0 bases removed from V and 1 base from J, the gap between germline ends came to 16 bases. CDR3 length equals 17 residues. As DNA, the CDR3 is TGTGCCAGCAGCTTAGCGAATAGTGGCCCGCTGTCCTACGAGCAGTACTTC. Translation gives CASSLANSGPLSYEQYF. Full variable domain (remainder filled in from reference TRBV7-8 and TRBJ2-7): GAGVSQSPRYKVAKRGQDVALRCDPISGHVSLFWYQQALGQGPEFLTYFQNEAQLDKSGLPSDRFFAERPEGSVSTLKIQRTQQEDSAVYLCASSLANSGPLSYEQYFGPGTRLTVT.

V and J are TRBV5-6 and TRBJ1-5; possible D gene TRBD1, 6 bases. Germline assignment: CDR1 SGHDT and CDR2 YYEEEE. V was trimmed by 1 base and J by 2 bases, leaving 13 bases between them. There are 16 residues in the CDR3. The CDR3 DNA sequence: TGTGCCAGCAGCTTGCTGGGGGCTTGGGGCAATCAGCCCCAGCATTTT. It specifies CASSLLGAWGNQPQHF.

The chain uses TRBV11-2 and TRBJ1-1; D uncertain. CDR3 length: 13 amino acids. Germline lookup yields CDR1 SGHAT and CDR2 FQNNGV. V was trimmed by 2 bases and J by 1 base, leaving 5 bases between them. The CDR3 DNA follows: TGTGCCAGCAGCTTATTCCCGAACACTGAAGCTTTCTTT. Translated, it gives CASSLFPNTEAFF.

The chain has TRBV4-3 and TRBJ2-1; weak D call: TRBD2 (5 bases). The CDR3 is made up of 15 amino acids. The V end was cut by 2 bases, the J end by 7 bases, with 15 bases between. Germline V CDR1 and CDR2: LGHNA, YSLEER. CDR3 in amino acids: CASSQLGLSGNEQFF. CDR3 nucleotides: TGCGCCAGCAGCCAACTTGGACTCTCCGGTAATGAGCAGTTCTTC.

The rearrangement uses TRBV4-1 and TRBJ1-2; perhaps TRBD1 as D (5 bases). Germline V gene lookup returns CDR1 MGHRA and CDR2 YSYEKL. The ends were cut back, 3 bases at V and 8 bases at J, with 19 bases in the middle. The CDR3 loop spans 15 amino acids. This chain's CDR3 is CASSHFWDQAWGYTF. The CDR3 nucleotides read TGCGCCAGCAGCCACTTTTGGGACCAGGCTTGGGGCTACACCTTC.

V usage is TRBV27 and J usage is TRBJ2-1; D gene ambiguous. The CDR3 has 13 residues. Trimming took 2 bases from V and 5 from J, leaving 7 bases between them. CDR1 and CDR2 from the germline V gene are MNHEY and SMNVEV (reference sequence). For the CDR3, the DNA is TGTGCCAGCAGTTTAACAGCCCACAATGAGCAGTTCTTC. As protein: CASSLTAHNEQFF.

The chain recombines TRBV5-3 with TRBJ1-2, with no clear D. TRBV5-3 is reported as an ORF; its role is uncertain. The CDR3 totals 10 residues. Trimming took 10 bases from V and 5 from J, leaving 9 bases between them. CDR3 nucleotides: TGTGCCGGCCGTTCTTATGGCTACACCTTC. It yields the protein CAGRSYGYTF.

In this sample, this clone turned up once. The V gene is TRBV29-1, the J gene TRBJ1-1; 8 nucleotides align to TRBD1. The J segment lost 1 base and the V segment lost 5 bases, leaving 6 bases of the junction unmatched. This CDR3 contains 14 residues. Looked up from germline, CDR1 is SQVTM and CDR2 is ANQGSEA. CDR3 DNA sequence: TGCAGCGTTCCGGGACAGGACCCGAACACTGAAGCTTTCTTT. It codes for CSVPGQDPNTEAFF.

This clone was found once. V and J are TRBV9 and TRBJ2-7; TRBD2 matches 7 bases. CDR1 and CDR2 from the germline V gene are SGDLS and YYNGEE. V lost 2 bases to trimming and J lost 2 bases; unmatched junction nucleotides: 7. This CDR3 is built from 15 residues. The CDR3 DNA is TGTGCCAGCAGCGTGTTTGCTAGCGGTACCTACGAGCAGTACTTC. It is translated as CASSVFASGTYEQYF. The complete variable domain, with remaining parts taken from reference TRBV9 and TRBJ2-7, reads DSGVTQTPKHLITATGQRVTLRCSPRSGDLSVYWYQQSLDQGLQFLIQYYNGEERAKGNILERFSAQQFPDLHSELNLSSLELGDSALYFCASSVFASGTYEQYFGPGTRLTVT.

The J gene is TRBJ2-3, the V gene TRBV11-2, with 9 nucleotides matching TRBD2. Germline assignment: CDR1 SGHAT and CDR2 FQNNGV. The CDR3 length is 15 residues. V was pared by 1 base and J by 4 bases, with 3 bases of the junction left unmatched. The CDR3 sequence: CASSLGLAGPDTQYF. The CDR3, as DNA: TGTGCCAGCAGCTTAGGCCTAGCGGGACCAGATACGCAGTATTTT. Combining the CDR3 with reference TRBV11-2 and TRBJ2-3 gives the whole variable domain EAGVAQSPRYKIIEKRQSVAFWCNPISGHATLYWYQQILGQGPKLLIQFQNNGVVDDSQLPKDRFSAERLKGVDSTLKIQPAKLEDSAVYLCASSLGLAGPDTQYFGPGTRLTVL.

The CDR3 reads CASSHAGQGDLHEQYF. CDR3 nucleotides: TGTGCCAGCAGCCACGCGGGACAGGGGGATCTGCACGAGCAGTACTTC. The chain carries TRBV4-2 and TRBJ2-7; 11 bases map to TRBD1. The ends lost 3 bases at V and 5 bases at J; junction bases unmatched: 9. The germline V gene has CDR1 LGHNA and CDR2 YNFKEQ. The CDR3 consists of 16 residues.

The rearrangement joins TRBV7-9 to TRBJ2-7; a possible D gene is TRBD1 (5 bases). The V end was cut by 6 bases, the J end by 2 bases, with 20 bases between. This CDR3 region has 16 residues. Germline CDR1 is SEHNR and CDR2 is FQNEAQ (reference sequence). The CDR3 nucleotides are TGTGCCAGCAGACGTCCCAAAGGTCCCAGGGCCTACGAGCAGTACTTC. Its translation: CASRRPKGPRAYEQYF.

Concerning this clone: An end of the junction does not agree with germline; a read error may underlie this. The J gene is TRBJ2-1, the V gene TRBV13; 10 bases line up with TRBD2. The CDR3 contains 15 residues. Per germline, CDR1 PRHDT and CDR2 FYEKMQ (reference sequence). The CDR3 sequence is CASSPAAGGYNEQFF. Here the CDR3 DNA reads TGCGCCAGCAGCCCCGCAGCGGGGGGGTACAATGAGCAGTTCTTC.

This CDR3 reads CASAAGASRSAEAFF. CDR3 nucleotides: TGTGCCAGCGCGGCGGGGGCGAGTCGTTCCGCTGAAGCTTTCTTT. The rearrangement uses TRBV7-9 and TRBJ1-1; tentatively, D is TRBD1 (6 bases). CDR1 is SEHNR, CDR2 FQNEAQ, per germline (reference sequence). CDR3 size: 15 residues. Deletions cut 8 bases from V and 6 bases from J, with 22 bases between.

The chain has TRBV6-5 and TRBJ2-7, with TRBD2 matching over 10 bases. The CDR3 runs 16 residues. Germline V CDR1 and CDR2: MNHEY, SVGAGI. With 0 bases clipped from V and 6 bases from J, the junction kept 8 bases outside the gene matches. As DNA, the CDR3 is TGTGCCAGCAGTTACTCTAGCGGGAGGCCCCTTCTCGAGCAGTACTTC. Protein: CASSYSSGRPLLEQYF.

In its sample, this clone was seen a few times. The chain recombines TRBV4-3 with TRBJ1-1; no definite D call. The germline CDR1 and CDR2 sequences are LGHNA and YSLEER. The CDR3 runs 18 residues. With 0 bases removed from V and 1 base from J, the gap between germline ends came to 18 bases. In DNA form, the CDR3 reads TGCGCCAGCAGCCAAGATTTGTTAGGGTTCCCCGAGAACACTGAAGCTTTCTTT. It encodes CASSQDLLGFPENTEAFF.

The chain employs TRBV12-5 and TRBJ1-5; D gene ambiguous. Germline V CDR1 and CDR2: LGHNT, FRNRAP. The CDR3 has 18 amino acids. V shed 2 bases and J shed 1 base, with 18 bases lying between them. The CDR3 is CASGLIRQRVDSNQPQHF. In DNA form, the CDR3 reads TGTGCTAGTGGTTTGATTCGGCAAAGGGTGGACAGCAATCAGCCCCAGCATTTT.

This chain uses TRBV5-5 with TRBJ2-5, with TRBD2 identical over 8 bases. J lost 5 bases, V lost 5 bases, and 8 bases had no gene match. The CDR3 has 14 residues. Germline loops: CDR1 SGHKS, CDR2 YYEKEE (reference sequence). DNA of the CDR3: TGTGCCAGCAGGATCTTTGCGGGAGGCGAGACCCAGTACTTC. Its translation: CASRIFAGGETQYF.